The present T cell receptor (beta chain) was sequenced within a study of cytotoxic CD8 clonotypes in ibrutinib-treated CLL. With 3 bases clipped from V and 0 bases from J, the junction kept 2 bases outside the gene matches. Germline CDR1 is KGHSH and CDR2 is LQKENI. The CDR3 extends over 15 amino acids. The protocol was immunoSEQ multiplex PCR, while the TCRdb copy is restricted to in-frame clones and leaves out a portion. The sample shows about 300,000 clones, 65% to 85% of them seen only once. The source was PBMCs, collected at disease progression, from a patient treated with ibrutinib. This rearrangement joins TRBV18 to TRBJ2-1, with 7 bases identical to TRBD1. The TCR was taken from a human donor with chronic lymphocytic leukemia. DNA for the CDR3: TGTGCCAGCTCACCCGGGACAGCCTCCTACAATGAGCAGTTCTTC. Its protein is CASSPGTASYNEQFF.